The 9 T cell receptor beta chains listed next were all sequenced from one sample in a study of Ad26.COV2.S vaccination and SARS-CoV-2 variants. Repertoires were generated with immunoSEQ multiplex PCR, while TCRdb's copy carries only in-frame clones and drops some. The table lists 180,000 or so clones, approximately 90% of them singletons, with 5.5% to 6% in the top ten. The sample here was peripheral blood, taken after recovery from COVID-19. These receptor sequences come from a human donor who had recovered from COVID-19.

The rearrangement joins TRBV19 to TRBJ2-7; D is ambiguous. This CDR3 has 13 residues. The V end was cut by 3 bases, the J end by 1 base, with 7 bases between. CDR1 and CDR2 (germline): LNHDA, SQIVND (reference sequence). CDR3 residues: CASSISQSYEQYF. The CDR3 region has the DNA TGTGCCAGTAGTATCAGCCAGTCCTACGAGCAGTACTTC.

The chain recombines TRBV12-1 with TRBJ2-7; the table's D call TRBD1 went unverified against the DNA. TRBV12-1 constitutes a pseudogene. This CDR3 has 12 residues. The CDR3, as DNA: TGTGCCAGAGTTAAACAGCACTACGAGCAGTACTTC. Its protein product is CARVKQHYEQYF.

The V and J genes are TRBV24-1 and TRBJ1-2; TRBD1 matches 8 bases. Per the germline V gene, CDR1 is KGHDR and CDR2 is SFDVKD. This CDR3 spans 16 amino acids. The trim removed 3 bases at V and 8 bases at J, leaving 13 bases unmatched. CDR3 nucleotide sequence: TGTGCCACCAGTGATCCCTCCACAGGGGGAGGAGAAGGCTACACCTTC. Translating it yields CATSDPSTGGGEGYTF.

J is TRBJ2-3 and V is TRBV15; 10 bases are a match to TRBD2. The CDR3 extends over 19 amino acids. CDR1 and CDR2 (germline): LNHNV, YYDKDF (reference sequence). V trimming: 1 base; J trimming: 0 bases; junction bases outside the gene matches: 10. The CDR3 nucleotides read TGTGCCACCAGCAGAGTGGGCCTAGCGGGGGCAATTAGCACAGATACGCAGTATTTT. Its translation is CATSRVGLAGAISTDTQYF.

The chain links TRBV3-1 (or the pseudogene TRBV3-2) to TRBJ1-1, with D unclear. Germline V gene lookup returns CDR1 LGHDT and CDR2 YNNKEL (reference sequence). The CDR3 totals 12 residues. Trimming shortened V by 8 bases and J by 1 base, and 8 bases separated the two germline ends. CDR3 protein: CASQAGNTEAFF. The CDR3, as DNA: TGTGCCAGCCAAGCTGGGAACACTGAAGCTTTCTTT.

The chain couples TRBV2 to TRBJ2-7; 12 bases align to TRBD2. CDR3 length: 15 amino acids. Germline V CDR1 and CDR2: SNHLY, FYNNEI. Trimming removed 5 bases from V and 5 bases from J; junction bases left unmatched: 7. This CDR3 is CASSPTSGGPHEQYF. For the CDR3, the DNA is TGTGCCAGCAGTCCGACTAGCGGGGGTCCCCACGAGCAGTACTTC.

CDR3 region: CASSFIGGHSNQPQHF. The CDR3 DNA sequence: TGTGCCAGTAGTTTCATTGGAGGGCATAGCAATCAGCCCCAGCATTTT. The V call is TRBV19, the J call TRBJ1-5; D remains unclear. Germline V gives CDR1 LNHDA, CDR2 SQIVND (reference sequence). The CDR3 covers 16 residues. The V and J ends lost 5 bases and 0 bases respectively, with 14 bases between them.

V is TRBV4-1 and J is TRBJ2-3, with no clear D. V was clipped by 0 bases and J by 0 bases, with 7 bases between them. This CDR3 comprises 15 residues. Germline V gene data show CDR1 as MGHRA and CDR2 as YSYEKL. Here the CDR3 reads CASSQDQSSTDTQYF. The CDR3 nucleotides are TGCGCCAGCAGCCAAGATCAGTCTAGCACAGATACGCAGTATTTT.

The CDR3 region has the DNA TGTGCCAGCAGTGGTGGGACAGGCTATGGCTACACCTTC. Translation: CASSGGTGYGYTF. This rearrangement joins TRBV2 to TRBJ1-2; 8 bases are a match to TRBD1. CDR1 is SNHLY and CDR2 is FYNNEI in the germline V gene. This CDR3 comprises 13 residues. J gave up 4 bases and V 4 bases, and 2 bases lay outside the gene matches.